Detailed here is one T cell receptor beta chain. This sample also contains other DNA sequences that code for the same CDR3. The data are from a study of CD8+ T cells in alopecia areata. Treatment defined: oral pan-JAK inhibitor, 5-10 mg twice daily. As part of sample collection, lesional scalp punch biopsies and peripheral blood were taken from alopecia areata patients. Germline loops: CDR1 LGHNA, CDR2 YSLEER. V was shortened by 1 base and J by 4 bases, with 7 bases between the two germline ends. CDR3 size: 13 residues. Following RNA extraction, reverse transcription yielded cDNA that acted as the sequencing template. Method: immunoSEQ multiplex PCR; TCRdb's copy keeps in-frame clones and lacks some. The table records around 200,000 clones, around half of them present only once.

The TCR comes from a human donor with alopecia areata. The rearrangement joins TRBV4-3 to TRBJ1-1; a possible D gene is TRBD1 (5 bases). The sequencing here drew on CD8+ T cells sorted from blood, taken at week 24, from a patient treated with tofacitinib. The CDR3 coding sequence is TGCGCCAGCAGCCAAGTCGGGGGCACTGAAGCTTTCTTT. Protein: CASSQVGGTEAFF.